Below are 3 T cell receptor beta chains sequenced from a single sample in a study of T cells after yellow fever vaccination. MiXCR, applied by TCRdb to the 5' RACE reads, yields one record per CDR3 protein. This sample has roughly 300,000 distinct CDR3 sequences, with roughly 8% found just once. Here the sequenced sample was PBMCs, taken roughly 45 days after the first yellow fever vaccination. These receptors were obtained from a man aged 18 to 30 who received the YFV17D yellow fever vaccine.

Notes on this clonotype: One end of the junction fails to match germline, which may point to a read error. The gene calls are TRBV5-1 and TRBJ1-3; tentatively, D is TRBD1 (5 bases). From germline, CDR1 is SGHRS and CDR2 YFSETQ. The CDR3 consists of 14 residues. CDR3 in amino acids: CACRDGDSGNTIYF. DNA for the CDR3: TGCGCCTGCAGGGACGGCGACTCTGGAAACACCATATATTTT.

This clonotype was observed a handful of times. CDR3 bases: TGTGCCACCAGTGATGCGTCTGGGGGGTCCGGGGAGCTGTTTTTT. It specifies CATSDASGGSGELFF. V is TRBV24-1 and J is TRBJ2-2; D possibly corresponds to TRBD2 (6 bases). The length of the CDR3 is 15 residues. CDR1 and CDR2 (germline): KGHDR, SFDVKD. The germline V and J ends were trimmed by 3 bases and 6 bases, with 13 bases remaining between them.

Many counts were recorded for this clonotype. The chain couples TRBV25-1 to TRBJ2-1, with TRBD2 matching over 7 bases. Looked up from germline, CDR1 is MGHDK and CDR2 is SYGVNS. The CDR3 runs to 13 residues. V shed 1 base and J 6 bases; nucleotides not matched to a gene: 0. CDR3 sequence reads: CASSEWEGNEQFF. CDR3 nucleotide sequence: TGTGCCAGCAGTGAATGGGAGGGCAATGAGCAGTTCTTC.